These 15 T cell receptor beta chains originate from one sample sequenced in a study of CD8+CD57+ T cells in acquired aplastic anemia. Flow cytometry had shown expanded CD8+CD57+ cells in the patients chosen for sequencing. Researchers used genomic DNA as the template to profile TCR beta VDJ and CDR3. TCRdb itself ran the reads through MiXCR, one entry per CDR3 protein. The table has some 150,000 distinct CDR3 sequences, over 55% seen once; the top ten hold approximately 50%. The sample taken for sequencing was sorted CD4+, CD8+, or CD8+CD57+ T cells (not recorded which) from PBMCs. Every receptor here comes from a human donor with aplastic anemia.

V is TRBV19 and J is TRBJ1-5; D may be TRBD1 (6 bases). Germline assignment: CDR1 LNHDA and CDR2 SQIVND (reference sequence). This CDR3 has 15 residues. V lost 2 bases, J lost 1 base, and 9 bases lay in between. The CDR3 reads CASSIQGWSNQPQHF. In DNA form, the CDR3 reads TGTGCCAGTAGTATACAGGGGTGGAGCAATCAGCCCCAGCATTTT.

This chain uses TRBV13 with TRBJ1-1, with a possible D match to TRBD1 (6 bases). The V gene lost 2 bases and the J gene lost 7 bases, with 17 bases spanning the gap. The CDR3 has 15 residues. Germline CDR1 reads PRHDT; CDR2 reads FYEKMQ (reference sequence). The DNA for the CDR3 is TGTGCCAGCAGCTTATCGCGGGGGGCTATTCTTGAAGCTTTCTTT. Its protein is CASSLSRGAILEAFF.

V is TRBV19 and J is TRBJ1-3, with no clear D. CDR1 is LNHDA and CDR2 is SQIVND in the germline V gene (reference sequence). Between the trimmed V and J ends, which lost 3 bases and 2 bases, there was a span of 5 bases. The CDR3 sequence is 13 residues long. CDR3: CASSMGPGNTIYF. CDR3 sequence (DNA): TGTGCCAGTAGTATGGGCCCTGGAAACACCATATATTTT.

CDR3 residues: CASSLEGIHGYTF. DNA for the CDR3: TGTGCCAGCAGCTTAGAAGGGATCCATGGCTACACCTTC. J is TRBJ1-2 and V is TRBV7-2, with D hard to call. CDR3 length equals 13 residues. The germline V gene has CDR1 SGHTA and CDR2 FQGNSA. V dropped 1 base and J dropped 6 bases, with 9 bases sitting between them.

This clonotype was detected ten times or more. The chain couples TRBV6-5 to TRBJ2-7, with no clear D. Deletions cut 0 bases from V and 3 bases from J, with 9 bases between. Germline CDR1 and CDR2: MNHEY and SVGAGI. This CDR3 has 14 amino acids. CDR3 region: CASSYSSGSYEQYF. In DNA, the CDR3 is TGTGCCAGCAGTTACTCGAGTGGTAGCTACGAGCAGTACTTC.

The count of this clonotype is one. The chain links TRBV19 to TRBJ1-4, with TRBD1 identical over 8 bases. V shed 7 bases and J 7 bases; nucleotides not matched to a gene: 5. Germline-derived CDR1 and CDR2 are LNHDA and SQIVND (reference sequence). CDR3 length: 13 residues. The CDR3 coding sequence is TGTGCCAGTAACAGGGGGGGACGTGAAAAACTGTTTTTT. This encodes CASNRGGREKLFF.

The CDR3 nucleotides read TGTGCCAGTAAGGGCCGCGCCCCCAACACTGAAGCTTTCTTT. It translates to CASKGRAPNTEAFF. The chain recombines TRBV19 with TRBJ1-1; no firm D call. Germline loops: CDR1 LNHDA, CDR2 SQIVND (reference sequence). V gave up 7 bases and J gave up 2 bases, with 14 bases separating them. The CDR3 loop spans 14 amino acids. The full variable domain, in which reference TRBV19 and TRBJ1-1 provide the parts outside the CDR3, is DGGITQSPKYLFRKEGQNVTLSCEQNLNHDAMYWYRQDPGQGLRLIYYSQIVNDFQKGDIAEGYSVSREKKESFPLTVTSAQKNPTAFYLCASKGRAPNTEAFFGQGTRLTVV.

The V and J genes are TRBV19 and TRBJ2-1; TRBD2 agrees at 16 bases. The CDR3 is 19 residues long. Looked up from germline, CDR1 is LNHDA and CDR2 is SQIVND (reference sequence). J lost 4 bases, V lost 4 bases, and 10 bases had no gene match. The CDR3 DNA sequence: TGTGCCAGTAGTACGCCGGGACTAGCGGGAGGGGCGGGATACAATGAGCAGTTCTTC. Residues: CASSTPGLAGGAGYNEQFF.

The V and J genes are TRBV11-2 and TRBJ2-5; 9 bases are shared with TRBD2. The CDR3 contains 20 residues. In germline, CDR1 is SGHAT, CDR2 FQNNGV. The V gene end was trimmed by 0 bases and the J gene end by 3 bases; junction bases not matched to a gene: 17. In nucleotides, the CDR3 is TGTGCCAGCAGCTTAGAGGGGCCGGTAGCGGGAGATCTAGCCGAAGAGACCCAGTACTTC. Its translation: CASSLEGPVAGDLAEETQYF.

V gene TRBV5-4 combines with J gene TRBJ2-7, with 8 nucleotides matching TRBD2. This CDR3 spans 14 amino acids. Germline V gene lookup returns CDR1 SGHNT and CDR2 YYREEE (reference sequence). The V and J ends lost 4 bases and 0 bases, in that order; junction bases with no gene match: 3. Here the CDR3 reads CASSPSGSSYEQYF. The CDR3 DNA reads as TGTGCCAGCAGCCCGAGCGGGAGCTCCTACGAGCAGTACTTC.

This clonotype was seen just once. This chain uses TRBV7-9 with TRBJ1-3; D is unresolved. In germline, CDR1 is SEHNR, CDR2 FQNEAQ (reference sequence). V was clipped by 5 bases and J by 2 bases, with 16 bases between them. There are 16 residues in the CDR3. CDR3 nucleotide sequence: TGTGCCAGCAGCCCTAGGCCTCTTCGGGCTGGAAACACCATATATTTT. Its translation: CASSPRPLRAGNTIYF.

This sequence joins TRBV25-1 and TRBJ1-4; weak D call: TRBD1 (6 bases). CDR1 MGHDK and CDR2 SYGVNS come from the germline V gene. This CDR3 comprises 15 residues. V was cut by 8 bases and J by 4 bases, with 17 bases left in between. CDR3 sequence (DNA): TGTGCCAGCTTCGGGGGGCTGGGATTTAATGAAAAACTGTTTTTT. It is translated as CASFGGLGFNEKLFF.

This chain joins TRBV5-1 and TRBJ1-4; D not certain. From germline, CDR1 is SGHRS and CDR2 YFSETQ. The CDR3 is made up of 14 amino acids. Trimming cost V 6 bases and J 3 bases, with 12 bases left between them. CDR3 in DNA: TGCGCCAGCACCCCGGGGAGTTCTAATGAAAAACTGTTTTTT. Protein product: CASTPGSSNEKLFF.

This clonotype was observed a handful of times. The junction and the germline gene differ at one end; a read error may be behind it. This chain links TRBV7-7 with TRBJ1-1; no firm D call. From germline, CDR1 is SSHAT and CDR2 FNYEAQ (reference sequence). The CDR3 has 13 residues. CDR3 DNA: TGTGCTAGCAGTACGAGCATGAACACTGAAGCTTTTTTT. Translation gives CASSTSMNTEAFF.

V usage is TRBV7-8 and J usage is TRBJ2-7, with D perhaps being TRBD1 or TRBD2 (7 bases each). The CDR3 runs to 14 residues. V lost 1 base to trimming and J lost 5 bases, with 12 bases between them. Germline CDR1 SGHVS, CDR2 FQNEAQ. CDR3 nucleotide sequence: TGTGCCAGCAGCTTAGGGCAGGGGGGGGACGAGCAGTACTTC. Encoded protein: CASSLGQGGDEQYF. The full variable domain, its missing parts supplied by reference TRBV7-8 and TRBJ2-7, is GAGVSQSPRYKVAKRGQDVALRCDPISGHVSLFWYQQALGQGPEFLTYFQNEAQLDKSGLPSDRFFAERPEGSVSTLKIQRTQQEDSAVYLCASSLGQGGDEQYFGPGTRLTVT.